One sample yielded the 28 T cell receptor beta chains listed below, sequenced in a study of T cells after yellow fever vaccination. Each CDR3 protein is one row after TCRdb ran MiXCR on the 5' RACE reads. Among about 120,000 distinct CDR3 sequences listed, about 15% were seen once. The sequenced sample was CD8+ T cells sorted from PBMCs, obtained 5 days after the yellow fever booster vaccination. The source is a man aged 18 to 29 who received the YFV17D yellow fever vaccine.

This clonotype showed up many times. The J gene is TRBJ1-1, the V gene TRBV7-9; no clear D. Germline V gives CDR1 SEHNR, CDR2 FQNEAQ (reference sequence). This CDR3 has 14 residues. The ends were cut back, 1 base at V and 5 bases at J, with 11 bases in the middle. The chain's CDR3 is CASSLDTPATEAFF. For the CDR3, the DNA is TGTGCCAGCAGCTTAGATACTCCAGCGACTGAAGCTTTCTTT. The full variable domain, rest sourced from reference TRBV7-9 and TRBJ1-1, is DTGVSQNPRHKITKRGQNVTFRCDPISEHNRLYWYRQTLGQGPEFLTYFQNEAQLEKSRLLSDRFSAERPKGSFSTLEIQRTEQGDSAMYLCASSLDTPATEAFFGQGTRLTVV.

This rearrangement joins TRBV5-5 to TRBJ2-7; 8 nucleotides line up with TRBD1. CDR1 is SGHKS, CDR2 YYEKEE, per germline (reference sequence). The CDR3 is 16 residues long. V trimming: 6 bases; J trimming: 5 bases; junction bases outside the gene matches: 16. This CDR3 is CASTRRTGMDSDEQYF. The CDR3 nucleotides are TGTGCCAGCACCAGAAGGACAGGGATGGACAGCGACGAGCAGTACTTC.

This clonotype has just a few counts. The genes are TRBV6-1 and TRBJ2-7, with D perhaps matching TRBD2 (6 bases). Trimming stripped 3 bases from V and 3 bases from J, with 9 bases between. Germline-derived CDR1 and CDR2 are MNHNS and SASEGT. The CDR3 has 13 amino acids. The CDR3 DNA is TGTGCCAGCAGTGAGGAGGGCTACTACGAGCAGTACGTC. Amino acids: CASSEEGYYEQYV.

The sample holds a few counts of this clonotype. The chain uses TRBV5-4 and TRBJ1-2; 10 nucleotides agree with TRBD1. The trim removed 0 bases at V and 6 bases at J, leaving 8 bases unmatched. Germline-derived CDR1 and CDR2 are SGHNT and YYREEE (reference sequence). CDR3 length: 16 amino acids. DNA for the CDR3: TGTGCCAGCAGCTTGGCCGGGACAGGGGATTTGCATGGCTACACCTTC. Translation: CASSLAGTGDLHGYTF.

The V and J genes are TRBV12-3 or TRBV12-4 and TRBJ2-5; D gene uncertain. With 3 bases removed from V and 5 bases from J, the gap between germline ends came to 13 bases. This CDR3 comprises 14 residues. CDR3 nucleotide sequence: TGTGCCAGCAGTTTCCCCCCGGGTTTGGAGACCCAGTACTTC. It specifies CASSFPPGLETQYF.

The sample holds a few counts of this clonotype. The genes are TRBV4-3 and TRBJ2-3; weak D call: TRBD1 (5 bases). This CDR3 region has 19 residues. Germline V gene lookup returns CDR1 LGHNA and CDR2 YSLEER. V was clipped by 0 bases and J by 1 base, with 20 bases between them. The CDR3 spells CASSQEMAGLNTRTDTQYF. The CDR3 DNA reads TGCGCCAGCAGCCAAGAGATGGCAGGGTTAAATACCCGCACAGATACGCAGTATTTT.

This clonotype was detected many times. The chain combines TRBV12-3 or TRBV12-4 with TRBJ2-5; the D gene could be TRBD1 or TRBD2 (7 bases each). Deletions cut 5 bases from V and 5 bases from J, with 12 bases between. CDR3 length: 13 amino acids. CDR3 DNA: TGTGCCAGCAGTGGGGGGGACAGCGAGACCCAGTACTTC. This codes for CASSGGDSETQYF.

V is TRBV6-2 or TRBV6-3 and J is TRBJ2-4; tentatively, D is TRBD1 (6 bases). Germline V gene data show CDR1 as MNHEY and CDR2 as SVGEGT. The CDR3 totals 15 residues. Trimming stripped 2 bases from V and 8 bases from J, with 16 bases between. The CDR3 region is CASSYLGQTKDIQYF. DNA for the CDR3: TGTGCCAGCAGTTACCTGGGACAAACTAAAGACATTCAGTACTTC.

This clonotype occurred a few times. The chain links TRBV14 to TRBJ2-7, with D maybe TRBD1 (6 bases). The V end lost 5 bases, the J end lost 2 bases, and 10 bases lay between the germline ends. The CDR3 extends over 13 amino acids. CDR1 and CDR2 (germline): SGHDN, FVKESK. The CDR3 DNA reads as TGTGCCAGCAGCTCAGGGGTGCCCTACGAGCAGTACGTC. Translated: CASSSGVPYEQYV.

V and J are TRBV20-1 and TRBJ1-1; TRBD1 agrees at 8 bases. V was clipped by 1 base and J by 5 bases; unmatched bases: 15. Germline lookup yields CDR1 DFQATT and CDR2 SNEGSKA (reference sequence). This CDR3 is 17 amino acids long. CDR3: CSARAIGQGAGGTEAFF. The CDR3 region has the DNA TGCAGTGCTAGAGCTATCGGGCAGGGGGCAGGAGGAACTGAAGCTTTCTTT.

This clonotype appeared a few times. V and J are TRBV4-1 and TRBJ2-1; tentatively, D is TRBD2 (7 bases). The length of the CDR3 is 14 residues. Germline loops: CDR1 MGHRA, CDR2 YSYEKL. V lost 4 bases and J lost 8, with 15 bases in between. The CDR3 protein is CASSPARGRDEQFF. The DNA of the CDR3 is TGCGCCAGCAGCCCAGCGCGGGGGCGCGATGAGCAGTTCTTC.

In nucleotides, the CDR3 is TGTGCCAGCGGGGCGTCGTCCTATGGCTACACCTTC. It is translated as CASGASSYGYTF. The V call is TRBV7-9, the J call TRBJ1-2, with D perhaps matching TRBD1 (5 bases). Germline CDR1 is SEHNR and CDR2 is FQNEAQ (reference sequence). V shed 8 bases and J shed 4 bases, with 11 bases lying between them. The CDR3 totals 12 residues.

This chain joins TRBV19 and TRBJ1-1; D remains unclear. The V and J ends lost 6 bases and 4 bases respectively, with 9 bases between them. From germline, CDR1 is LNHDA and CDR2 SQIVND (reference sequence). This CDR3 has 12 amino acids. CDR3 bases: TGTGCCAGTAGAGAGGGAGCCACTGAAGCTTTCTTT. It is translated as CASREGATEAFF.

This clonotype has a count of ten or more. The CDR3 sequence is CSARDGDRGNYGYTF. The DNA for the CDR3 is TGCAGTGCTAGAGATGGGGACAGGGGAAACTATGGCTACACCTTC. The chain employs TRBV20-1 and TRBJ1-2; 10 positions agree with TRBD1. CDR3 length: 15 amino acids. Trimming cost V 0 bases and J 2 bases; bases outside gene matches: 3. Germline V gene sequence: CDR1 DFQATT, CDR2 SNEGSKA (reference sequence).

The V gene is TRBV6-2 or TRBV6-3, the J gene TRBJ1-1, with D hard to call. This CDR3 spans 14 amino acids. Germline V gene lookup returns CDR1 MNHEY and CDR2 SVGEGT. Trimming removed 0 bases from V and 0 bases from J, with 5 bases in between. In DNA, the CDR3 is TGTGCCAGCAGTTACTCCGGTATGAACACTGAAGCTTTCTTT. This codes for CASSYSGMNTEAFF.

The DNA of the CDR3 is TGCAGCTCCTCGGGGCTGAACTTCTACAATGAGCAGTTCTTC. Protein product: CSSSGLNFYNEQFF. The chain is built from TRBV29-1 and TRBJ2-1; D is perhaps TRBD1 or TRBD2 (5 bases each). From germline, CDR1 is SQVTM and CDR2 ANQGSEA. The length of the CDR3 is 14 residues. V was trimmed by 8 bases and J by 3 bases, leaving 17 bases between them.

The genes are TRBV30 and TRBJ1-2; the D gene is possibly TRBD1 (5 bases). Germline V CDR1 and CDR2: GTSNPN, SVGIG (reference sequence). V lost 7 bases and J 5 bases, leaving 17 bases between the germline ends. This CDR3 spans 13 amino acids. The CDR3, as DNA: TGTGCCTCGAATAACTGGCGACAGTATGGCTACACCTTC. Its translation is CASNNWRQYGYTF.

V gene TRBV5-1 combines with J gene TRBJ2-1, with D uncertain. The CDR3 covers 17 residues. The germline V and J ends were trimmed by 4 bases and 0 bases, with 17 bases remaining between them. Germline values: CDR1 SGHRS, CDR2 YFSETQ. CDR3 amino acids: CASSPDDLGFSYNEQFF. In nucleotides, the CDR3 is TGCGCCAGCAGCCCCGACGACCTAGGTTTCTCCTACAATGAGCAGTTCTTC.

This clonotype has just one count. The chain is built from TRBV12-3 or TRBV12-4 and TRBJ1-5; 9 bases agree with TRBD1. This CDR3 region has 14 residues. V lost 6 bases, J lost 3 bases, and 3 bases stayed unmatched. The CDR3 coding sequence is TGTGCCAGCAGACACAGGGGGCCCAATCAGCCCCAGCATTTT. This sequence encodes CASRHRGPNQPQHF.

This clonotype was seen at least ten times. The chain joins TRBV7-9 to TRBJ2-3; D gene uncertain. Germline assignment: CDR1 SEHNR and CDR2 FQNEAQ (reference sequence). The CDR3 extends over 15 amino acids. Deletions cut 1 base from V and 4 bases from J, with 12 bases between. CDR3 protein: CASSLVVIGPDTQYF. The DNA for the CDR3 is TGTGCCAGCAGCTTAGTAGTTATTGGCCCAGATACGCAGTATTTT.

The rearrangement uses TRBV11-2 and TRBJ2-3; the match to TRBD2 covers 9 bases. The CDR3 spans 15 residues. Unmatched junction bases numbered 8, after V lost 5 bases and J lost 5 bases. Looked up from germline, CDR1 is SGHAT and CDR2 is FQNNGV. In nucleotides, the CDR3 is TGTGCCAGCAGCCGCCGGCGGGGGGGTAAAGATACGCAGTATTTT. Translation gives CASSRRRGGKDTQYF. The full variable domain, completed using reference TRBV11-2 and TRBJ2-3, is EAGVAQSPRYKIIEKRQSVAFWCNPISGHATLYWYQQILGQGPKLLIQFQNNGVVDDSQLPKDRFSAERLKGVDSTLKIQPAKLEDSAVYLCASSRRRGGKDTQYFGPGTRLTVL.

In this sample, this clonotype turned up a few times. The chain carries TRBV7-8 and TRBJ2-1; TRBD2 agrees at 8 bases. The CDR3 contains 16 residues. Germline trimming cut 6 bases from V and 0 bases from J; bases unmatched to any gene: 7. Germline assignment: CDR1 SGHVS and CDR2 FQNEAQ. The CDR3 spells CASRSTGTSSYNEQFF. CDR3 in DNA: TGTGCCAGCAGATCTACTGGGACTAGCTCCTACAATGAGCAGTTCTTC. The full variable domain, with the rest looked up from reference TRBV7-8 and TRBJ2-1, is GAGVSQSPRYKVAKRGQDVALRCDPISGHVSLFWYQQALGQGPEFLTYFQNEAQLDKSGLPSDRFFAERPEGSVSTLKIQRTQQEDSAVYLCASRSTGTSSYNEQFFGPGTRLTVL.

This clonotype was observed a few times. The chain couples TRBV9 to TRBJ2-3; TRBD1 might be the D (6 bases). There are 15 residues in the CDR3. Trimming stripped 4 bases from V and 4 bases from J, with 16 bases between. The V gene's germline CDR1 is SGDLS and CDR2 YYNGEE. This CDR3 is CASSPQGIHADTQYF. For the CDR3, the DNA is TGTGCCAGCAGCCCTCAGGGGATCCACGCAGATACGCAGTATTTT. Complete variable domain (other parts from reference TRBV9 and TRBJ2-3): DSGVTQTPKHLITATGQRVTLRCSPRSGDLSVYWYQQSLDQGLQFLIQYYNGEERAKGNILERFSAQQFPDLHSELNLSSLELGDSALYFCASSPQGIHADTQYFGPGTRLTVL.

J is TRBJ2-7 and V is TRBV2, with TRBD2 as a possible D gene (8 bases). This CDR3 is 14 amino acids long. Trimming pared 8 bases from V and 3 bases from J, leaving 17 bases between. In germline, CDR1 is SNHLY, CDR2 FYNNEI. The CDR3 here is CASSRGDSVYEQYF. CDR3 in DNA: TGTGCCAGCTCGCGGGGGGACAGCGTCTACGAGCAGTACTTC. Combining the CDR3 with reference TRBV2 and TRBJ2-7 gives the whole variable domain EPEVTQTPSHQVTQMGQEVILRCVPISNHLYFYWYRQILGQKVEFLVSFYNNEISEKSEIFDDQFSVERPDGSNFTLKIRSTKLEDSAMYFCASSRGDSVYEQYFGPGTRLTVT.

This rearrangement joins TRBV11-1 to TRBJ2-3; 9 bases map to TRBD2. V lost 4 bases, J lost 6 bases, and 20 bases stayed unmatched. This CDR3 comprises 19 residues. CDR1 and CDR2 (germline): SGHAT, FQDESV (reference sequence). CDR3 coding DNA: TGTGCCAGCAGCTCCCCCGGGGAGGTAGCGGGGGTACCGGCGGATACGCAGTATTTT. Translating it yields CASSSPGEVAGVPADTQYF.

The DNA of the CDR3 is TGTGCCAGCAGTCTAACAGGGGTGGACACTGAAGCTTTCTTT. Its protein is CASSLTGVDTEAFF. This chain links TRBV6-2 or TRBV6-3 with TRBJ1-1, with 7 nucleotides matching TRBD1. The CDR3 spans 14 residues. V shed 5 bases, J shed 3 bases, and the junction held 6 bases outside the gene matches. Germline CDR1 and CDR2: MNHEY and SVGEGT.

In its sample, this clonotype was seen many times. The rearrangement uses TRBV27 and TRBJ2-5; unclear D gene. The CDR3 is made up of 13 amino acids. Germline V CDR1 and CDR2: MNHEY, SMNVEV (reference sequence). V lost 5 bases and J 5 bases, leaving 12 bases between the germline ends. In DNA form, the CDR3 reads TGTGCCAGCAGTACGGCCAAAAGGGAGACCCAGTACTTC. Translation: CASSTAKRETQYF.

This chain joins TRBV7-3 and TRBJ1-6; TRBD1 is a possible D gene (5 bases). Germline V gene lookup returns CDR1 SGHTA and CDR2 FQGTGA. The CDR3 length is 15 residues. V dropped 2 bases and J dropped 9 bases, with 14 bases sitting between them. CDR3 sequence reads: CASSLGPGGGSPLHF. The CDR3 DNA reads TGTGCCAGCAGCTTAGGTCCGGGCGGGGGTTCACCCCTCCACTTT.